Each of the 28 T cell receptor beta chains below was sequenced from the same sample in a study of T cells in Graves' hyperthyroidism and ophthalmopathy. RNA transcripts provided the source from which TCR beta CDR3 regions were amplified. A first-round RT-PCR of the TCR CDR3 used the HTBI primer set. TCRdb used MiXCR to reprocess the multiplex PCR reads, holding one entry per CDR3 protein. The sample lists around 620,000 distinct CDR3 sequences; 16% were seen once. The sequencing input was blood. These receptors were taken from a woman in her 30s with Graves' hyperthyroidism.

This clonotype has at least ten counts. V gene TRBV13 combines with J gene TRBJ2-7, with D perhaps being TRBD1 or TRBD2 (5 bases each). The CDR3 loop spans 13 amino acids. CDR1 PRHDT and CDR2 FYEKMQ come from the germline V gene (reference sequence). Deletions cut 5 bases from V and 3 bases from J, with 11 bases between. CDR3 in amino acids: CASSPGRYYEQYF. The CDR3 DNA is TGTGCCAGCAGCCCGGGACGATACTACGAGCAGTACTTC.

This clonotype was seen only a few times. The chain recombines TRBV5-1 with TRBJ2-7, with 7 bases aligning to TRBD2. Trimming at V came to 2 bases and at J to 4 bases, leaving 9 bases not matched to a gene. Germline V gene sequence: CDR1 SGHRS, CDR2 YFSETQ. The CDR3 runs to 15 residues. As DNA, the CDR3 is TGCGCCAGCAGCTTCTATTTCGACGGGGGGTACGAGCAGTACTTC. Amino acids: CASSFYFDGGYEQYF.

The CDR3, as DNA: TGTGCCAGCAGTTTATTCGGCAGGGTCCCCAATGAGCAGTTCTTC. It yields the protein CASSLFGRVPNEQFF. The chain uses TRBV28 and TRBJ2-1; D might be TRBD1 (5 bases). This CDR3 is 15 amino acids long. CDR1 is MDHEN, CDR2 SYDVKM, per germline. Trimming took 1 base from V and 6 from J, leaving 13 bases between them.

This clonotype showed up many times. This chain links TRBV7-9 with TRBJ2-1; 8 positions match TRBD2. V trimming: 2 bases; J trimming: 8 bases; junction bases outside the gene matches: 5. CDR1 and CDR2 from the germline V gene are SEHNR and FQNEAQ (reference sequence). The length of the CDR3 is 14 residues. CDR3 DNA: TGTGCCAGCAGCTTACGGGAGGGCCCTCATGAGCAGTTCTTC. This sequence encodes CASSLREGPHEQFF. The full variable domain, rest sourced from reference TRBV7-9 and TRBJ2-1, is DTGVSQNPRHKITKRGQNVTFRCDPISEHNRLYWYRQTLGQGPEFLTYFQNEAQLEKSRLLSDRFSAERPKGSFSTLEIQRTEQGDSAMYLCASSLREGPHEQFFGPGTRLTVL.

The rearrangement links TRBV19 to TRBJ2-1; no reliable D call. Germline assignment: CDR1 LNHDA and CDR2 SQIVND (reference sequence). This CDR3 comprises 14 residues. V lost 4 bases, J lost 6 bases, and 13 bases lay in between. CDR3 bases: TGTGCCAGTAGTACAGACGGCAGCGCCAATGAGCAGTTCTTC. It yields the protein CASSTDGSANEQFF. The full variable domain, in which reference TRBV19 and TRBJ2-1 provide the parts outside the CDR3, is DGGITQSPKYLFRKEGQNVTLSCEQNLNHDAMYWYRQDPGQGLRLIYYSQIVNDFQKGDIAEGYSVSREKKESFPLTVTSAQKNPTAFYLCASSTDGSANEQFFGPGTRLTVL.

This clonotype was seen at least ten times. The V gene is TRBV12-3 or TRBV12-4, the J gene TRBJ2-7; D is perhaps TRBD2 (6 bases). The length of the CDR3 is 13 residues. The germline V and J ends were trimmed by 3 bases and 2 bases, with 8 bases remaining between them. This chain's CDR3 is CASSFGGTYEQYF. The CDR3 DNA follows: TGTGCCAGCAGTTTTGGGGGGACCTACGAGCAGTACTTC.

This clonotype was observed many times. This chain joins TRBV5-1 and TRBJ2-3; 10 nucleotides line up with TRBD2. The CDR3 covers 17 residues. CDR1 SGHRS and CDR2 YFSETQ come from the germline V gene. V shed 3 bases, J shed 1 base, and the junction held 8 bases outside the gene matches. CDR3 DNA sequence: TGCGCCAGCAGCTGGGATAGCGGGAGGTTGCGCACAGATACGCAGTATTTT. Translating gives CASSWDSGRLRTDTQYF.

This clonotype was detected many times. This chain uses TRBV7-2 with TRBJ2-5, with D perhaps matching TRBD1 (6 bases). The CDR3 is 13 amino acids. Germline V gene lookup returns CDR1 SGHTA and CDR2 FQGNSA. Trimming stripped 5 bases from V and 5 bases from J, with 12 bases between. The CDR3 protein is CASSITGKETQYF. CDR3 nucleotides: TGTGCCAGCAGCATTACAGGGAAGGAGACCCAGTACTTC.

This clonotype came up many times. This chain connects TRBV12-3 or TRBV12-4 to TRBJ1-1, with D possibly matching TRBD1 (5 bases). This CDR3 contains 12 residues. The germline V and J ends were trimmed by 6 bases and 4 bases, with 9 bases remaining between them. CDR3 bases: TGTGCCAGCAGGCTGGGGACCACTGAAGCTTTCTTT. Protein product: CASRLGTTEAFF.

This sequence joins TRBV2 and TRBJ2-5; D assignment may be TRBD1 or TRBD2 (6 bases each). V was pared by 6 bases and J by 2 bases, with 16 bases between. This CDR3 has 15 amino acids. CDR1 and CDR2 from the germline V gene are SNHLY and FYNNEI. The CDR3 reads CASRLQGGGQETQYF. The CDR3 region has the DNA TGTGCCAGCAGATTACAGGGAGGAGGGCAAGAGACCCAGTACTTC.

In its sample, this clonotype was seen a few times. The V call is TRBV9, the J call TRBJ2-1; perhaps D is TRBD1 or TRBD2 (5 bases each). The CDR3 has 15 residues. Germline V gene lookup returns CDR1 SGDLS and CDR2 YYNGEE. Trimming stripped 0 bases from V and 3 bases from J, with 10 bases between. Written as DNA, the CDR3 is TGTGCCAGCAGCGTAGCTAGAGGGGTCTACAATGAGCAGTTCTTC. Its translation: CASSVARGVYNEQFF. The variable domain in full, with the rest retrieved from reference TRBV9 and TRBJ2-1, is DSGVTQTPKHLITATGQRVTLRCSPRSGDLSVYWYQQSLDQGLQFLIQYYNGEERAKGNILERFSAQQFPDLHSELNLSSLELGDSALYFCASSVARGVYNEQFFGPGTRLTVL.

This clonotype showed up many times. The junction departs from the called germline gene at one end, perhaps through a read error. The J gene is TRBJ2-1, the V gene TRBV20-1; TRBD2 matches at 9 bases. This CDR3 has 17 residues. CDR1 and CDR2 from the germline V gene are DFQATT and SNEGSKA (reference sequence). The CDR3 nucleotides are TGCAGTGCCAGAGGGGTCTTAGCGGGAGAAGCCTACAATGAGCAGTTCTTC. As protein: CSARGVLAGEAYNEQFF.

This clonotype was seen ten or more times. The CDR3 nucleotides read TGTGCCAGCAGCTTGGAGGGAAACTACTATGGCTACACCTTC. The encoded protein is CASSLEGNYYGYTF. V and J are TRBV5-8 and TRBJ1-2; D unclear. This CDR3 has 14 residues. Germline values: CDR1 SGHTS, CDR2 YDEGEE. The ends were cut back, 0 bases at V and 3 bases at J, with 9 bases in the middle.

This chain uses TRBV11-2 with TRBJ1-5; 9 nucleotides align to TRBD1. The CDR3 totals 16 residues. Germline values: CDR1 SGHAT, CDR2 FQNNGV. The V gene end was trimmed by 6 bases and the J gene end by 7 bases; junction bases not matched to a gene: 13. The CDR3 nucleotides are TGTGCCAGCAGTAAAGGGACAGGGATGGTAGGCCAGCCCCAGCATTTT. This sequence encodes CASSKGTGMVGQPQHF. The full variable domain, rest sourced from reference TRBV11-2 and TRBJ1-5, is EAGVAQSPRYKIIEKRQSVAFWCNPISGHATLYWYQQILGQGPKLLIQFQNNGVVDDSQLPKDRFSAERLKGVDSTLKIQPAKLEDSAVYLCASSKGTGMVGQPQHFGDGTRLSIL.

This clonotype has at least ten counts. The genes are TRBV9 and TRBJ2-3; 7 nucleotides align to TRBD2. The CDR3 is 15 residues long. Trimming took 3 bases from V and 6 from J; bases not matched to a gene: 10. Germline CDR1 SGDLS, CDR2 YYNGEE. The CDR3 spells CASSGGLQHIDTQYF. CDR3 bases: TGTGCCAGCAGCGGGGGACTACAGCACATCGATACGCAGTATTTT.

Ten or more counts support this clonotype. V is TRBV28 and J is TRBJ2-3; D is possibly TRBD1 (6 bases). CDR3 size: 15 residues. Germline-derived CDR1 and CDR2 are MDHEN and SYDVKM. V lost 8 bases to trimming and J lost 2 bases, with 17 bases between them. CDR3 residues: CASGQDSGVTDTQYF. DNA for the CDR3: TGTGCCAGCGGCCAGGACAGTGGGGTCACAGATACGCAGTATTTT.

With respect to this clonotype: This may stem from a read error, because a much larger clone lies one nucleotide away. The chain joins TRBV3-1 to TRBJ2-1; no clear D gene. From germline, CDR1 is LGHDT and CDR2 YNNKEL (reference sequence). The ends were cut back, 0 bases at V and 0 bases at J, with 9 bases in the middle. The length of the CDR3 is 16 residues. CDR3: CASSQDTGSSYNEQFF. In DNA, the CDR3 is TGTGCCAGCAGCCAAGATACGGGTAGCTCCTACAATGAGCAGTTCTTC.

The table lists this clonotype with a few counts. The chain links TRBV15 to TRBJ2-1; 8 positions agree with TRBD2. Trimming cost V 5 bases and J 3 bases; bases outside gene matches: 3. Germline loops: CDR1 LNHNV, CDR2 YYDKDF (reference sequence). The CDR3 loop spans 14 amino acids. The CDR3 DNA follows: TGTGCCACCAGCCGTACTAGCGGCTACAATGAGCAGTTCTTC. This gives the protein CATSRTSGYNEQFF.

This clonotype has only a few counts. V is TRBV15 and J is TRBJ2-5; possible D gene TRBD1, 6 bases. CDR1 LNHNV and CDR2 YYDKDF come from the germline V gene (reference sequence). The CDR3 consists of 16 residues. V was pared by 5 bases and J by 7 bases, with 23 bases between. The CDR3 region has the DNA TGTGCCACCAGCCTAGTTGTGGGACACCGGTTCGGGACCCAGTACTTC. It is translated as CATSLVVGHRFGTQYF.

Ten or more counts support this clonotype. This chain links TRBV20-1 with TRBJ2-3, with TRBD2 identical over 15 bases. Per the germline V gene, CDR1 is DFQATT and CDR2 is SNEGSKA (reference sequence). Trimming cost V 2 bases and J 7 bases; bases outside gene matches: 7. The CDR3 runs to 16 residues. CDR3 nucleotides: TGCAGTGCTAGACGCGGACTAGCGGGAGGGACGAATACGCAGTATTTT. Translating gives CSARRGLAGGTNTQYF.

This clonotype came up a few times. The rearrangement uses TRBV7-3 and TRBJ2-3, with 8 nucleotides matching TRBD2. The V gene's germline CDR1 is SGHTA and CDR2 FQGTGA. J was trimmed by 0 bases and V by 1 base; bases with no gene match: 6. CDR3 length: 17 residues. DNA for the CDR3: TGTGCCAGCAGCTTAAGGGTTTCTAGCGGGAGCACAGATACGCAGTATTTT. Protein: CASSLRVSSGSTDTQYF.

Concerning this clonotype itself: This may arise from a read error, as a much more abundant clone is one base away. The conserved phenylalanine or tryptophan normally closing the CDR3 is absent here, so this likely arose from a read error. The genes are TRBV6-1 and TRBJ1-1; maybe TRBD1 (6 bases). Trimming shortened V by 5 bases and J by 7 bases, and 8 bases separated the two germline ends. Germline V gene lookup returns CDR1 MNHNS and CDR2 SASEGT. This CDR3 has 11 residues. The CDR3 region has the DNA TGTGCCAGCAGTAGAGGGGGTGAAGCTTTCCTT. Translated, it gives CASSRGGEAFL.

This chain uses TRBV29-1 with TRBJ1-2; the match to TRBD1 covers 7 bases. This CDR3 spans 10 amino acids. The junction had 5 bases not matched to a gene; V was cut back by 8 bases and J by 8 bases. The germline CDR1 and CDR2 sequences are SQVTM and ANQGSEA. The CDR3 bases are TGCAGCTCTGGACAGGACGGCTACACCTTC. It is translated as CSSGQDGYTF.

This clonotype was found a few times. The V and J genes are TRBV30 and TRBJ1-1; D remains unclear. The CDR3 spans 14 residues. V lost 4 bases, J lost 3 bases, and 15 bases lay in between. CDR1 is GTSNPN, CDR2 SVGIG, per germline (reference sequence). CDR3 in amino acids: CAWIRSGRDTEAFF. The CDR3 DNA is TGTGCCTGGATTCGCTCAGGAAGGGACACTGAAGCTTTCTTT.

The chain is built from TRBV5-5 and TRBJ2-3; no clear D. Germline-derived CDR1 and CDR2 are SGHKS and YYEKEE (reference sequence). This CDR3 region has 14 residues. Trimming removed 0 bases from V and 3 bases from J, with 8 bases in between. The CDR3: CASSLDRPTDTQYF. CDR3 coding DNA: TGTGCCAGCAGCTTGGACAGACCGACAGATACGCAGTATTTT. Filled out from reference TRBV5-5 and TRBJ2-3, the complete variable domain reads DAGVTQSPTHLIKTRGQQVTLRCSPISGHKSVSWYQQVLGQGPQFIFQYYEKEERGRGNFPDRFSARQFPNYSSELNVNALLLGDSALYLCASSLDRPTDTQYFGPGTRLTVL.

This clonotype was seen repeatedly, ten times or more. The V gene is TRBV12-3 or TRBV12-4, the J gene TRBJ2-3; D possibly corresponds to TRBD1 (6 bases). With 3 bases removed from V and 4 bases from J, the gap between germline ends came to 14 bases. The CDR3 has 15 amino acids. The CDR3 sequence: CASSLEDRISDTQYF. CDR3 nucleotide sequence: TGTGCCAGCAGTTTGGAAGACAGGATCTCAGATACGCAGTATTTT.

The chain employs TRBV29-1 and TRBJ2-2; D not resolved. From germline, CDR1 is SQVTM and CDR2 ANQGSEA. Between the trimmed V and J ends, which lost 3 bases and 2 bases, there was a span of 10 bases. The CDR3 has 14 residues. The CDR3 nucleotides are TGCAGCGTTGACCGCGACTTAAACACCGGGGAGCTGTTTTTT. It codes for CSVDRDLNTGELFF.

Points on this clonotype: A much larger clonotype is one base distant, so this may be a read error. The chain has TRBV11-3 and TRBJ2-5; D might be TRBD2 (5 bases). The V gene's germline CDR1 is SGHNT and CDR2 YENEEA. CDR3 length equals 17 residues. CDR3 sequence: CASGLRGNWASRETQYF. In DNA, the CDR3 is TGTGCCAGCGGCTTAAGAGGGAATTGGGCTAGCCGGGAGACCCAGTACTTC.